The 14 T cell receptor beta chains given below trace back to one sample, sequenced in a study of blood T cell repertoires in COVID-19. Some clones are missing from TCRdb's copy, which holds only in-frame ones; the method was immunoSEQ multiplex PCR. The sample shows tens of thousands of clones, 65% to 85% of them seen only once. Sequenced material: peripheral blood. The receptors were gathered from a woman in her sixties with acute or convalescent COVID-19.

With regard to this clone: Different DNA sequences within this sample yield the same CDR3. The chain carries TRBV9 and TRBJ2-3, with a possible D match to TRBD2 (5 bases). CDR3 size: 13 residues. V lost 0 bases to trimming and J lost 3 bases, with 5 bases between them. The germline CDR1 and CDR2 sequences are SGDLS and YYNGEE. CDR3 sequence reads: CASSVAGTDTQYF. CDR3 bases: TGTGCCAGCAGCGTAGCGGGAACAGATACGCAGTATTTT.

The chain carries TRBV5-4 and TRBJ1-6; D call uncertain. The CDR3 consists of 14 residues. V was trimmed by 0 bases and J by 9 bases, leaving 10 bases between them. Germline loops: CDR1 SGHNT, CDR2 YYREEE (reference sequence). CDR3 nucleotides: TGTGCCAGCAGCTTGGCGGGCGGGCTTTCACCCCTCCACTTT. Protein: CASSLAGGLSPLHF. The whole variable domain, remainder taken from reference TRBV5-4 and TRBJ1-6, is ETGVTQSPTHLIKTRGQQVTLRCSSQSGHNTVSWYQQALGQGPQFIFQYYREEENGRGNFPPRFSGLQFPNYSSELNVNALELDDSALYLCASSLAGGLSPLHFGNGTRLTVT.

The chain is built from TRBV27 and TRBJ2-1; 9 bases are shared with TRBD1. CDR1 and CDR2 from the germline V gene are MNHEY and SMNVEV (reference sequence). V lost 4 bases and J lost 9; bases outside the gene matches: 7. The CDR3 is made up of 14 amino acids. CDR3 loop: CASSSDRGSGEQFF. The CDR3, as DNA: TGTGCCAGCAGTTCTGACAGGGGGTCGGGTGAGCAGTTCTTC.

The table lists this clone with a few counts. The chain employs TRBV4-1 and TRBJ1-5; unclear D gene. V was trimmed by 0 bases and J by 5 bases, leaving 8 bases between them. There are 14 residues in the CDR3. CDR1 and CDR2 from the germline V gene are MGHRA and YSYEKL. CDR3 DNA sequence: TGCGCCAGCAGCCAAGATACCCGGGATCAGCCCCAGCATTTT. Its protein product is CASSQDTRDQPQHF.

The chain links TRBV3-1 (or the pseudogene TRBV3-2) to TRBJ1-1, with D possibly matching TRBD1 (5 bases). Trimming pared 2 bases from V and 4 bases from J, leaving 8 bases between. The CDR3 is 13 amino acids. CDR1 and CDR2 from the germline V gene are LGHDT and YNNKEL (reference sequence). CDR3 nucleotide sequence: TGTGCCAGCAGCCAACTAAGGGGCACTGAAGCTTTCTTT. This translates into CASSQLRGTEAFF.

The J gene is TRBJ2-4, the V gene TRBV13; D not certain. V shed 1 base and J shed 3 bases, with 7 bases lying between them. The CDR3 spans 14 residues. Germline CDR1 and CDR2: PRHDT and FYEKMQ (reference sequence). The CDR3 nucleotides are TGTGCCAGCAGCTTAGAGAGGAACAAAAACATTCAGTACTTC. As protein: CASSLERNKNIQYF.

This clone came up once. CDR3 residues: CASRPTGVPLYGYTF. The CDR3 DNA reads TGTGCCAGCAGACCCACAGGGGTCCCCCTCTATGGCTACACCTTC. The chain recombines TRBV11-2 with TRBJ1-2; 7 nucleotides match TRBD1. V shed 6 bases, J shed 4 bases, and the junction held 11 bases outside the gene matches. Germline V lookup: CDR1 SGHAT, CDR2 FQNNGV. The CDR3 consists of 15 residues. Variable domain in full (rest from reference TRBV11-2 and TRBJ1-2): EAGVAQSPRYKIIEKRQSVAFWCNPISGHATLYWYQQILGQGPKLLIQFQNNGVVDDSQLPKDRFSAERLKGVDSTLKIQPAKLEDSAVYLCASRPTGVPLYGYTFGSGTRLTVV.

The chain combines TRBV18 with TRBJ2-2; the D gene is possibly TRBD1 (5 bases). The CDR3 has 14 amino acids. V was clipped by 4 bases and J by 1 base, with 7 bases between them. From germline, CDR1 is KGHSH and CDR2 LQKENI. The CDR3 coding sequence is TGTGCCAGCTCACGAGACAGGAACACCGGGGAGCTGTTTTTT. Residues: CASSRDRNTGELFF.

The V call is TRBV19, the J call TRBJ1-1, with TRBD1 identical over 7 bases. The CDR3 is 16 amino acids. After removal of 5 bases from V and 1 base from J, the junction contained 10 bases not matched to a gene. Germline V gene lookup returns CDR1 LNHDA and CDR2 SQIVND (reference sequence). As DNA, the CDR3 is TGTGCCAGTAGTCTCCACAGGGGCGCGGAGAACACTGAAGCTTTCTTT. Protein product: CASSLHRGAENTEAFF. Full variable domain (outside the CDR3, taken from reference TRBV19 and TRBJ1-1): DGGITQSPKYLFRKEGQNVTLSCEQNLNHDAMYWYRQDPGQGLRLIYYSQIVNDFQKGDIAEGYSVSREKKESFPLTVTSAQKNPTAFYLCASSLHRGAENTEAFFGQGTRLTVV.

The rearrangement links TRBV5-1 to TRBJ2-7, with a tentative D call TRBD1 (5 bases). CDR3 length: 14 amino acids. Germline-derived CDR1 and CDR2 are SGHRS and YFSETQ. Trimming removed 2 bases at V and 2 bases at J, with 11 bases between. The CDR3 region has the DNA TGCGCCAGCAGCTTAACAGGCTCCACCTACGAGCAGTACTTC. It codes for CASSLTGSTYEQYF.

This sequence joins TRBV12-3 or TRBV12-4 and TRBJ1-1; D not resolved. This CDR3 is 13 amino acids long. Trimming took 7 bases from V and 1 from J, leaving 10 bases between them. The CDR3 loop is CASKFGANTEAFF. CDR3 in DNA: TGTGCCAGCAAGTTTGGAGCGAACACTGAAGCTTTCTTT.

The chain recombines TRBV12-3 or TRBV12-4 with TRBJ1-1; D may be TRBD1 (5 bases). Trimming stripped 6 bases from V and 0 bases from J, with 8 bases between. The CDR3 contains 13 residues. In DNA form, the CDR3 reads TGTGCCAGCAGCTGGGGGGTGAACACTGAAGCTTTCTTT. Translated, it gives CASSWGVNTEAFF.

The chain joins TRBV24-1 to TRBJ2-3; 10 nucleotides line up with TRBD2. Germline V lookup: CDR1 KGHDR, CDR2 SFDVKD. V lost 4 bases, J lost 7 bases, and 10 bases stayed unmatched. The CDR3 has 16 residues. CDR3 residues: CATSEAVAGGHYTQYF. DNA of the CDR3: TGTGCCACCAGTGAGGCGGTAGCGGGGGGACATTATACGCAGTATTTT.

The chain uses TRBV7-2 and TRBJ1-2; 11 bases align to TRBD1. The germline CDR1 and CDR2 sequences are SGHTA and FQGNSA. The CDR3 runs 15 residues. After removal of 3 bases from V and 6 bases from J, the junction contained 6 bases not matched to a gene. The CDR3 reads CASSFKGQGVDGYTF. CDR3 sequence (DNA): TGTGCCAGCAGCTTCAAGGGACAGGGGGTCGATGGCTACACCTTC.